This T cell receptor beta chain was sequenced for a study of T cells expressing NK-cell markers. Study observations and caveats: These clonotypes also led the CD3+CD56-NKG2C+ fraction in a handful of donors.

UMIs were included in TCR beta cDNA generated by 5'RACE template switching. TCRdb derives one entry per CDR3 protein from the 5' RACE reads, leaving out DNA. This sample contains 440,000 or so distinct CDR3 sequences. The CDR3 sequence is 16 residues long. A word on this clonotype: Its antigen is not known.

J is TRBJ2-2 and V is TRBV12-1; TCRdb outputs TRBD2, but without DNA this stays unchecked. TRBV12-1 corresponds to a pseudogene. Sequencing used blood T cells: a sorted CD56 or NKG2C T cell subset, CD4+ or CD8+ T cells, or bulk PBMC T cells (not recorded which). The sequence was obtained from a woman aged 18 to 75 in good health. CDR3 residues: CASSSGQREVIGELFF.